This section outlines one T cell receptor beta chain sequence together with its context. This entry belongs to a study of technical replicates of blood from a few donors. Sequencing was performed with immunoSEQ multiplex PCR; in TCRdb, only in-frame clones are kept and a portion is missing. The sample has tens of thousands of clones; nearly 97% are singletons. Deletions cut 1 base from V and 5 bases from J, with 11 bases between. CDR1 and CDR2 (germline): MGHRA, YSYEKL. The CDR3 runs 15 residues. The clonotype was recovered from a human donor in good health. The sample was T cells isolated from PBMCs. The genes are TRBV4-1 and TRBJ2-2, with D possibly matching TRBD1 (6 bases). The DNA for the CDR3 is TGCGCCAGCAGCCAAGTTCTCAGGGGAACCGGGGAGCTGTTTTTT. Amino acid sequence: CASSQVLRGTGELFF.